This T cell receptor beta chain emerged from a study of CD8 T cell repertoires and HIV-1 epitope variants. Study-wide background: Control wells had CMV/EBV/flu peptides, negative Ebola AY9, or no peptide. A roughly 10-day culture received IL-2, IL-7 and IL-15 on days 3 and 7. 1M T cells were kept uncultured as a baseline.

This CDR3 region has 14 residues. V was clipped by 3 bases and J by 1 base; unmatched bases: 3. The germline V gene encodes CDR1 SGHRS and CDR2 YFSETQ. Sequencing of TCR beta CDR3 used immunoSEQ survey depth. Method: immunoSEQ multiplex PCR; TCRdb's copy keeps in-frame clones and lacks some. The table includes under 100,000 clones, roughly 77% detected once. This clone was seen a few times. Other nucleotide sequences in the sample specify the same CDR3. The TCR sequence derives from a male donor with HIV. V and J are TRBV5-1 and TRBJ1-1, with 7 nucleotides matching TRBD1. Sequencing was done on a sample of uncultured baseline CD8+ T cells from peripheral blood mononuclear cells (PBMCs). The CDR3, as DNA: TGCGCCAGCAGCTCCTCAGGGGGGAACACTGAAGCTTTCTTT. Its translation is CASSSSGGNTEAFF.